Detailed here is one T cell receptor (beta chain). Its antigen is undetermined. Amplification of TCR beta CDR3 regions used RNA as the template. HTBI primers drove first-round RT-PCR of the TCR CDR3. TCRdb re-analysed the multiplex PCR reads in MiXCR, keeping a single row per CDR3 protein. The sample gives 400,000 to 500,000 distinct CDR3 sequences, approximately 14% of which show up once; 15% to 20% is in the top ten. Diagnostic decisions used clinical symptoms, serum thyroxine and TRAb, thyroid ultrasound and orbital computed tomography. The sample comes from a study of T cells in Graves' hyperthyroidism and ophthalmopathy. The ends were cut back, 5 bases at V and 4 bases at J, with 12 bases in the middle. There are 14 residues in the CDR3. Per the germline V gene, CDR1 is PRHDT and CDR2 is FYEKMQ (reference sequence). Study-level results: Clonotypes that were expanded in thyroid above 0.001 mostly appeared in blood too.

This clonotype was obtained from a woman between 18 and 29 years old with Graves' hyperthyroidism. Sequencing was performed on blood. The chain combines TRBV13 with TRBJ1-5; D is possibly TRBD1 (5 bases). In DNA, the CDR3 is TGTGCCAGCAGCCGCTACGGGGGGAATCAGCCCCAGCATTTT. Encoded protein: CASSRYGGNQPQHF.